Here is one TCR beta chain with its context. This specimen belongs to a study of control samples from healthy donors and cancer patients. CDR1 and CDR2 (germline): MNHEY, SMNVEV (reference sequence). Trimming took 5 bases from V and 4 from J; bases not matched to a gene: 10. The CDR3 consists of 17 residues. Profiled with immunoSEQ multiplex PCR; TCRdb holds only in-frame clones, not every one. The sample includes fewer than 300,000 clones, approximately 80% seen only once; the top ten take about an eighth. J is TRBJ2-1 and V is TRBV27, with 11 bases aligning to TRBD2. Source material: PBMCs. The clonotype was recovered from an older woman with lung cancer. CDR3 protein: CASSRLAGRAAYNEQFF. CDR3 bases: TGTGCCAGCAGTCGACTAGCGGGACGGGCCGCGTACAATGAGCAGTTCTTC.